This TCR beta chain was obtained from a study of human T cells and chemical hapten exposure. Study-level information: Sensitization involved placing 2% DPC onto an approximately 2 cm by approximately 2 cm region of upper inner arm skin.

This sample's time point: pre-sensitization, week 0. Treatment specified: therapeutic diphenylcyclopropenone sensitization with weekly scalp DPC. The drawing of blood occurred before each patch test was applied. The authors' total RNA extraction used unfractionated whole blood. This clonotype was recorded at least ten times. Its antigen is still unknown. Study-level points and caveats: Positively correlated with patch test score were the counts of PT1 expanded TCRs.

Per germline, CDR1 SGHTA and CDR2 FQGNSA. Deletions cut 5 bases from V and 3 bases from J, with 12 bases between. There are 14 residues in the CDR3. TCRdb redid the calling of the RACE reads with MiXCR, one entry per CDR3 protein. Among approximately 370,000 distinct CDR3 sequences, around 5% were seen once, and the ten largest hold under 9.5%. This chain links TRBV7-2 with TRBJ2-3, with D perhaps TRBD2 (5 bases). This clonotype originated in a woman younger than 30 with alopecia areata. Some clones in this sample may be carry-over from other donors' samples. The material was whole blood, obtained in connection with sensitization to the hapten diphenylcyclopropenone (DPC). DNA for the CDR3: TGTGCCAGCAGCCCCGATACGGGGACAGATACGCAGTATTTT. This sequence encodes CASSPDTGTDTQYF.